A single TCR beta chain is shown here with its context. Using immunoSEQ multiplex PCR, the repertoire was profiled, and TCRdb retains in-frame clones only, with some absent. The sample shows around 120,000 clones, approximately 88% of them seen only once. The data derive from a study of control samples from healthy donors and cancer patients. The sequence was obtained from a man aged 40-50 years in good health. The material sequenced was blood.

This CDR3 is CASSPRYTFSNQPQHF. Written as DNA, the CDR3 is TGTGCCAGCAGCCCACGGTACACCTTTAGCAATCAGCCCCAGCATTTT. The rearrangement links TRBV2 to TRBJ1-5; D ambiguous. The CDR3 is 16 residues long. V was shortened by 6 bases and J by 0 bases, with 15 bases between the two germline ends. Germline lookup yields CDR1 SNHLY and CDR2 FYNNEI.